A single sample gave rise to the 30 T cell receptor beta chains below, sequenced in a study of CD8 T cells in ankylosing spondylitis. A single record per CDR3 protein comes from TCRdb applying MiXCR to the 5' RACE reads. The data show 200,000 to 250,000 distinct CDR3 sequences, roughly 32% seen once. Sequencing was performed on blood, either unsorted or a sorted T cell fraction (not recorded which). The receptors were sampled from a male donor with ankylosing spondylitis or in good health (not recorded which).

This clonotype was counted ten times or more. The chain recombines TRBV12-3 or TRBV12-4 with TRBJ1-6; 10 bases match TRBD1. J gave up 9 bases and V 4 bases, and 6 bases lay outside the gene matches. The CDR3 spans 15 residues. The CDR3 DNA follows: TGTGCCAGCAGTTCCGAGGACAGGGGGACTTCACCCCTCCACTTT. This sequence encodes CASSSEDRGTSPLHF.

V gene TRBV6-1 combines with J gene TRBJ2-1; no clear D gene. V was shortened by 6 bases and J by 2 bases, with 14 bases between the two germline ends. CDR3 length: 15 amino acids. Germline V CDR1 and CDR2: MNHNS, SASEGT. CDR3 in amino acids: CASSPDGSAYNEQFF. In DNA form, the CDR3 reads TGTGCCAGCAGCCCGGACGGGTCAGCCTACAATGAGCAGTTCTTC.

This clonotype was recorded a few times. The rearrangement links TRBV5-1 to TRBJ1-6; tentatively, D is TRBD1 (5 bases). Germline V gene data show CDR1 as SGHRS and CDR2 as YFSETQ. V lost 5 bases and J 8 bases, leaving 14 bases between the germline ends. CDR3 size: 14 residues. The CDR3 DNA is TGCGCCAGCAGGAAGGGGTTTGGGGATTCACCCCTCCACTTT. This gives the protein CASRKGFGDSPLHF.

The CDR3 sequence: CSARDPRLAGFHEQFF. In DNA form, the CDR3 reads TGCAGTGCTAGAGATCCAAGACTAGCGGGGTTCCATGAGCAGTTCTTC. The genes are TRBV20-1 and TRBJ2-1; the match to TRBD2 covers 11 bases. This CDR3 region has 16 residues. In germline, CDR1 is DFQATT, CDR2 SNEGSKA (reference sequence). Germline trimming cut 0 bases from V and 8 bases from J; bases unmatched to any gene: 9.

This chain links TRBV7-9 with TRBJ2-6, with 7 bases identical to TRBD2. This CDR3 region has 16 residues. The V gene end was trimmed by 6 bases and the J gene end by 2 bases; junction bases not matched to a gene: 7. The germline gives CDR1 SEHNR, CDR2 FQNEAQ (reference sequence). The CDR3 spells CASREGEGAGANVLTF. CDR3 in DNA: TGTGCCAGCAGGGAAGGGGAGGGCGCTGGGGCCAACGTCCTGACTTTC.

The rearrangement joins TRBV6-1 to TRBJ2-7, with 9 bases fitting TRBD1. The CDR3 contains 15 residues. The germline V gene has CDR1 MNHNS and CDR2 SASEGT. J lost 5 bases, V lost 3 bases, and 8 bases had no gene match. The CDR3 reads CASSEVRQGVNEQYF. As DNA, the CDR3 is TGTGCCAGCAGTGAGGTTAGACAGGGGGTCAACGAGCAGTACTTC.

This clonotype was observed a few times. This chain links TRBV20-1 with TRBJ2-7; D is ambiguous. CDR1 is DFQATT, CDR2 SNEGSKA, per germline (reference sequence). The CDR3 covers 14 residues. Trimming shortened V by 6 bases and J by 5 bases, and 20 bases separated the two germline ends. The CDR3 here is CSAATELGSDEQYF. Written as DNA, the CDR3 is TGCAGTGCCGCGACCGAACTGGGGTCGGACGAGCAGTACTTC.

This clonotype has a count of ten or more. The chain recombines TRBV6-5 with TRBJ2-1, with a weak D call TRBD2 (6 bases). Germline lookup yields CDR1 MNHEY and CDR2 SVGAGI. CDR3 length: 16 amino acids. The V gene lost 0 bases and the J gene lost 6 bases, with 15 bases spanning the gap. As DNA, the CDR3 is TGTGCCAGCAGTTACTCGGAGGGATCCCCCGTCAATGAGCAGTTCTTC. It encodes CASSYSEGSPVNEQFF.

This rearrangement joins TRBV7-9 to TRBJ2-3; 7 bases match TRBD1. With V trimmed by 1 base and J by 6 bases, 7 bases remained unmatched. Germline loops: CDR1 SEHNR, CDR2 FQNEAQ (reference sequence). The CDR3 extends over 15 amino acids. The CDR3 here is CASSLELGQVDTQYF. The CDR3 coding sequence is TGTGCCAGCAGCTTAGAGTTAGGACAGGTGGATACGCAGTATTTT.

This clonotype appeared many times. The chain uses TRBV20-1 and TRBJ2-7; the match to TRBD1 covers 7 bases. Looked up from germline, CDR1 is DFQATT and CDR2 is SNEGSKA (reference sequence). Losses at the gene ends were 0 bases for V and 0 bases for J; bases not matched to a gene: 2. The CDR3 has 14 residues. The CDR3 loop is CSARDGTASYEQYF. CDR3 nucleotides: TGCAGTGCTAGAGACGGGACAGCCTCCTACGAGCAGTACTTC.

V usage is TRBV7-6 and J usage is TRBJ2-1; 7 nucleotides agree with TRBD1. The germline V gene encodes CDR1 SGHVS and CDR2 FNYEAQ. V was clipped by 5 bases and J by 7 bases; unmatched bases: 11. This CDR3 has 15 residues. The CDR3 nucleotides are TGTGCCAGCAGCCCCCTTGAAGGGACAGTAAATGAGCAGTTCTTC. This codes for CASSPLEGTVNEQFF.

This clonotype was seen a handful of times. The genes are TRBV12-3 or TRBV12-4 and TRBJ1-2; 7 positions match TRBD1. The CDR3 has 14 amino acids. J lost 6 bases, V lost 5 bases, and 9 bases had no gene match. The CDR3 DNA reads TGTGCCAGCAGTCGACAGGGCTTGGGGGATGGCTACACCTTC. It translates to CASSRQGLGDGYTF.

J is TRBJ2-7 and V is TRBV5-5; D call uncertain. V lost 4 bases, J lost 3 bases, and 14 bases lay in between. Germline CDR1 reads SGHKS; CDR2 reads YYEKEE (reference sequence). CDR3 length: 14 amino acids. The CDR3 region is CASSPHRALYEQYF. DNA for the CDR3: TGTGCCAGCAGCCCCCACCGGGCCCTCTACGAGCAGTACTTC.

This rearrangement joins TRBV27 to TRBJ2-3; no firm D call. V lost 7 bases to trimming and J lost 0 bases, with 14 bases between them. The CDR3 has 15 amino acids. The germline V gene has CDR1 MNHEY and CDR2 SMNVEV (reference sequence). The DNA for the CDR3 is TGTGCCAGCAAGGCGCAGCCTCCAAGCACAGATACGCAGTATTTT. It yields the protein CASKAQPPSTDTQYF.

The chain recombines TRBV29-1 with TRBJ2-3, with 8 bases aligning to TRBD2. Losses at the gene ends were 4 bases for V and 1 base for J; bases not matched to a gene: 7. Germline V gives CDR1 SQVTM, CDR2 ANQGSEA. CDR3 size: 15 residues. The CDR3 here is CSVGVAGPRTDTQYF. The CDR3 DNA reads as TGCAGCGTTGGAGTAGCGGGGCCGCGCACAGATACGCAGTATTTT.

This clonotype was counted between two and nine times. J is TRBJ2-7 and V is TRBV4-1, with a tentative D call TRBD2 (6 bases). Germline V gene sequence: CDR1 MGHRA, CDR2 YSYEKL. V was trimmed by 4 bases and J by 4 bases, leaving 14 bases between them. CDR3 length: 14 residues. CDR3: CASSLVGGVYEQYF. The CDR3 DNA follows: TGCGCCAGCAGCCTTGTCGGGGGTGTTTACGAGCAGTACTTC.

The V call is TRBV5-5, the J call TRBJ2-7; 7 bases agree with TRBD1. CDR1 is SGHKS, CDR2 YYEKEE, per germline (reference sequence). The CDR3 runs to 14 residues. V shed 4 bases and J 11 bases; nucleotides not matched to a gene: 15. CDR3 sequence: CASSTTRDSPIEYF. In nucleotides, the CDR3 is TGTGCCAGCAGCACCACTAGGGACAGCCCCATTGAGTACTTC.

This CDR3 reads CAISEPGSYEQYF. The CDR3 coding sequence is TGTGCCATCAGTGAGCCAGGGTCCTACGAGCAGTACTTC. The chain recombines TRBV10-3 with TRBJ2-7; TRBD1 is a possible D gene (5 bases). CDR1 and CDR2 (germline): ENHRY, SYGVKD. The CDR3 contains 13 residues. Trimming left V 2 bases short and J 1 base short, with 6 bases between.

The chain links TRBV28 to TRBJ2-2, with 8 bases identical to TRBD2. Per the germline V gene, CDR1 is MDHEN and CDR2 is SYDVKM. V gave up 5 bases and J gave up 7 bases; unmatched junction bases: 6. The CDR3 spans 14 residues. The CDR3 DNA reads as TGTGCCAGCAGTCGAGGCGGGGGGATCGGGGAGCTGTTTTTT. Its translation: CASSRGGGIGELFF.

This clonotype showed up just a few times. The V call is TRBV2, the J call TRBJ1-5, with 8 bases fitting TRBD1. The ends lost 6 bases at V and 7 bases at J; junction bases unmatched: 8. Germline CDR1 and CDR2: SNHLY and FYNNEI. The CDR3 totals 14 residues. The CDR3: CASSTNRGEQPQHF. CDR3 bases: TGTGCCAGCAGCACCAACAGGGGGGAGCAGCCCCAGCATTTT.

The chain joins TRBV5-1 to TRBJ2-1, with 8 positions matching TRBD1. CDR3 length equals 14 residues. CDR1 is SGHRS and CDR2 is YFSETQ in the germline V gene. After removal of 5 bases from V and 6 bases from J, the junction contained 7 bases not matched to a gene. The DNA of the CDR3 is TGCGCCAGCAGATCAGGACAGGGTGGCAATGAGCAGTTCTTC. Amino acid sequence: CASRSGQGGNEQFF.

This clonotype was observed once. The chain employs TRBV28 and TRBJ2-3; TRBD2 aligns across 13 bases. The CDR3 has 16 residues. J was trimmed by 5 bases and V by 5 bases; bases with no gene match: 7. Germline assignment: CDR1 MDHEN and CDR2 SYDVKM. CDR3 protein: CASSPGLAGDVDTQYF. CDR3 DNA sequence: TGTGCCAGCAGTCCCGGACTAGCGGGGGATGTAGATACGCAGTATTTT.

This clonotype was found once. The CDR3 region has the DNA TGTGCCAGCATCCCCGGACAGGTTTACAATGAGCAGTTCTTC. Translated, it gives CASIPGQVYNEQFF. V is TRBV7-2 and J is TRBJ2-1, with TRBD1 matching over 7 bases. V was clipped by 7 bases and J by 4 bases; unmatched bases: 7. There are 14 residues in the CDR3. Per the germline V gene, CDR1 is SGHTA and CDR2 is FQGNSA. Full variable domain (rest looked up from reference TRBV7-2 and TRBJ2-1): GAGVSQSPSNKVTEKGKDVELRCDPISGHTALYWYRQSLGQGLEFLIYFQGNSAPDKSGLPSDRFSAERTGGSVSTLTIQRTQQEDSAVYLCASIPGQVYNEQFFGPGTRLTVL.

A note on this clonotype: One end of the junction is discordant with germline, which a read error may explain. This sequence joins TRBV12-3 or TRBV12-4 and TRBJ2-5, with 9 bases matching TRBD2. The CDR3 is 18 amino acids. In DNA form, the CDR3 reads TGTGCCCGCAGTTTAGCCCTCCCTAGCGGGATATATCTGGAGACCCAGTACTTC. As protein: CARSLALPSGIYLETQYF.

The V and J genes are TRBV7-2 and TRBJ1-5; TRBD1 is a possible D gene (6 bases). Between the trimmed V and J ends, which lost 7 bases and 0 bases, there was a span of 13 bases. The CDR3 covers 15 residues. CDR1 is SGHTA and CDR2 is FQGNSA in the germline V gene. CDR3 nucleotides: TGTGCCAGCACTCCCAGGGGCGGTAGCAATCAGCCCCAGCATTTT. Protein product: CASTPRGGSNQPQHF. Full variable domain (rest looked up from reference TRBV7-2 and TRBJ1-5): GAGVSQSPSNKVTEKGKDVELRCDPISGHTALYWYRQSLGQGLEFLIYFQGNSAPDKSGLPSDRFSAERTGGSVSTLTIQRTQQEDSAVYLCASTPRGGSNQPQHFGDGTRLSIL.

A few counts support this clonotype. The CDR3 loop reads CSASGGGAGDEAFF. CDR3 DNA: TGCAGTGCTAGCGGGGGGGGCGCGGGGGACGAAGCTTTCTTT. The J gene is TRBJ1-1, the V gene TRBV20-1; a weak D match, TRBD1 (6 bases). The CDR3 has 14 amino acids. Germline CDR1 DFQATT, CDR2 SNEGSKA (reference sequence). V lost 3 bases and J 8 bases, leaving 19 bases between the germline ends.

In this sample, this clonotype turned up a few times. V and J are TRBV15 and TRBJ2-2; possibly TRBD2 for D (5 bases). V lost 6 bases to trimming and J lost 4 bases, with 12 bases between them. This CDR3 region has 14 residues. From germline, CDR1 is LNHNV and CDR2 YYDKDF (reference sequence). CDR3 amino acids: CATRFGVGTGELFF. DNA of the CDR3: TGTGCCACCAGGTTCGGGGTGGGCACCGGGGAGCTGTTTTTT.

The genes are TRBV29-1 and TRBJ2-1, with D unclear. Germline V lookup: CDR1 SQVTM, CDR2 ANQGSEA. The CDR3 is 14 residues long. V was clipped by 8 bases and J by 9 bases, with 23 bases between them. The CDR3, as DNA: TGCAGCACAACTCGACCCACCACGCATGTTGAGCAGTTCTTC. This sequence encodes CSTTRPTTHVEQFF.

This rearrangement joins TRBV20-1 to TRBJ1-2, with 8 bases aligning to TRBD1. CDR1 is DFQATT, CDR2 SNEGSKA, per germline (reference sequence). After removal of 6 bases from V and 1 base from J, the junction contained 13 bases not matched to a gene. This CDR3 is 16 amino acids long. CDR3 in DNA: TGCAGTGCCAGACCGGACAGGGCATCGGGTAACTATGGCTACACCTTC. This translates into CSARPDRASGNYGYTF.

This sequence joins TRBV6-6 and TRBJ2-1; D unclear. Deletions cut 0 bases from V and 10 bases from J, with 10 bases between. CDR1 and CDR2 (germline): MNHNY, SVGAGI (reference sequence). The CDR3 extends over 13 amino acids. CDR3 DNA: TGTGCCAGCAGTTACTCGATCGGTCAGGAGCAGTTCTTC. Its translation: CASSYSIGQEQFF.